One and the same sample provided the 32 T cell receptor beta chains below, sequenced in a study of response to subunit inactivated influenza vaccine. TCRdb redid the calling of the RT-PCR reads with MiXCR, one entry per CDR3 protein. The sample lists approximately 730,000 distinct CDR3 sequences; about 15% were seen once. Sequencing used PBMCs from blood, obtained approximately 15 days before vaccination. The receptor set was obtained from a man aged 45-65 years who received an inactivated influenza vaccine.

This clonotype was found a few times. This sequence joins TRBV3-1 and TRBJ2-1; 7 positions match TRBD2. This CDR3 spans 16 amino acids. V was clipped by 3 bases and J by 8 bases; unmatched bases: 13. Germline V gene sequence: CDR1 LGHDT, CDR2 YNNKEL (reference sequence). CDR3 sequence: CASSHAYRGRVDEQFF. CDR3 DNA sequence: TGTGCCAGCAGCCATGCATATCGGGGGAGGGTAGATGAGCAGTTCTTC.

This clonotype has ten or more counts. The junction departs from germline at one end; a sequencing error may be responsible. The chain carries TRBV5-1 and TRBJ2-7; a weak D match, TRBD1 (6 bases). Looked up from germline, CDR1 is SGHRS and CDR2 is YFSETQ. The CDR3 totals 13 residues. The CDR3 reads CASSFDRTYEQYF. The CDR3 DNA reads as TGTGCCAGCAGTTTCGACAGGACCTACGAGCAGTACTTC.

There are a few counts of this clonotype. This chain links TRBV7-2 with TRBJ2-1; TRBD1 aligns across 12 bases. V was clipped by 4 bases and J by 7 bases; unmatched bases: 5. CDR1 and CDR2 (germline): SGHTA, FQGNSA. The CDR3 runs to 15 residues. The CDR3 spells CASSYRDRGLNEQFF. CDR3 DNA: TGTGCCAGCAGCTACCGGGACAGGGGGCTGAATGAGCAGTTCTTC.

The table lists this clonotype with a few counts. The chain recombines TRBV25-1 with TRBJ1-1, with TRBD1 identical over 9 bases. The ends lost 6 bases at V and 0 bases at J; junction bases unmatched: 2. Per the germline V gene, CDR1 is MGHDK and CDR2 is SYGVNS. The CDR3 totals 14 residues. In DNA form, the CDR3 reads TGTGCCAGCAGGACAGGGGGTTTGAACACTGAAGCTTTCTTT. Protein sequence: CASRTGGLNTEAFF.

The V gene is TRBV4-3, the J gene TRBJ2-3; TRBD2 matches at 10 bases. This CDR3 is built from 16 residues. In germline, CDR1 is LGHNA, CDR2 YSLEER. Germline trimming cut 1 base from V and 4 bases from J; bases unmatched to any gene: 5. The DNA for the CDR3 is TGCGCCAGCAGCCAAGGAGCGGGGGGGCCTCCAGATACGCAGTATTTT. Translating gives CASSQGAGGPPDTQYF.

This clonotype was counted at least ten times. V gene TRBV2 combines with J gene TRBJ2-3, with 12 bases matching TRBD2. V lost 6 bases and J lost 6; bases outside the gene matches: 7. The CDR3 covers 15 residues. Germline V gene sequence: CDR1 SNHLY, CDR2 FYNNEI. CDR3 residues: CASRSPSGRADTQYF. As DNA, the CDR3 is TGTGCCAGCAGATCCCCTAGCGGGAGGGCTGATACGCAGTATTTT. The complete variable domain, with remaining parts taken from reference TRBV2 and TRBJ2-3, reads EPEVTQTPSHQVTQMGQEVILRCVPISNHLYFYWYRQILGQKVEFLVSFYNNEISEKSEIFDDQFSVERPDGSNFTLKIRSTKLEDSAMYFCASRSPSGRADTQYFGPGTRLTVL.

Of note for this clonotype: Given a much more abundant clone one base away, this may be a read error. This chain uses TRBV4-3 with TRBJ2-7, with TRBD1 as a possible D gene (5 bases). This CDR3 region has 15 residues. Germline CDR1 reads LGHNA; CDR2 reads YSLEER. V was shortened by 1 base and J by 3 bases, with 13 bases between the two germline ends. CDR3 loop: CASSQVYDSGYEQYF. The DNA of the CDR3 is TGCGCCAGCAGCCAAGTCTACGACAGTGGCTACGAGCAGTACTTC.

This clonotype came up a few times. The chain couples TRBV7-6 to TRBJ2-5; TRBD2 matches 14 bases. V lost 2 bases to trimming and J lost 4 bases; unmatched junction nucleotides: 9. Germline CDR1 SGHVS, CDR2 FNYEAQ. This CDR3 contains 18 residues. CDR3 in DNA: TGTGCCAGCAGCTTATGGGGGACTAGCGGGAGAAATGGAGAGACCCAGTACTTC. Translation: CASSLWGTSGRNGETQYF. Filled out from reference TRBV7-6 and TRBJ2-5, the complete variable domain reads GAGVSQSPRYKVTKRGQDVALRCDPISGHVSLYWYRQALGQGPEFLTYFNYEAQQDKSGLPNDRFSAERPEGSISTLTIQRTEQRDSAMYRCASSLWGTSGRNGETQYFGPGTRLLVL.

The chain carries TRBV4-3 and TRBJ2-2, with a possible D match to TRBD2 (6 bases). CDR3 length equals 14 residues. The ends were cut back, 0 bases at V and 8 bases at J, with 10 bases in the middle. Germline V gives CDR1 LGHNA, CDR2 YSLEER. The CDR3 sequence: CASSQELARGELFF. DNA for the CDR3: TGCGCCAGCAGCCAAGAACTAGCACGGGGGGAGCTGTTTTTT.

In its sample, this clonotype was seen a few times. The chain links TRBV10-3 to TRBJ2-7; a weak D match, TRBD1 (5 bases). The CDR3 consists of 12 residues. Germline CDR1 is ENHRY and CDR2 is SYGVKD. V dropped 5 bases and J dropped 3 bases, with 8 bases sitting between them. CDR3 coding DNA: TGTGCCATCAGTATCCAGGGCTACGAGCAGTACTTC. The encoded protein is CAISIQGYEQYF.

DNA for the CDR3: TGTGCCAGCAGCCCTACAGATTCTATCGGGCAGCCCCAGCATTTT. Translating it yields CASSPTDSIGQPQHF. The genes are TRBV5-5 and TRBJ1-5, with unresolved D. There are 15 residues in the CDR3. CDR1 and CDR2 (germline): SGHKS, YYEKEE (reference sequence). The ends were cut back, 4 bases at V and 7 bases at J, with 18 bases in the middle.

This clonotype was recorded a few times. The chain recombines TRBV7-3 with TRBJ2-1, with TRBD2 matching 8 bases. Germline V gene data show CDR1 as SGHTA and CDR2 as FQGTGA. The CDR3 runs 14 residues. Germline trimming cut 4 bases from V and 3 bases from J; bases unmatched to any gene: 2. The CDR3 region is CASSYSGNYNEQFF. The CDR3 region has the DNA TGTGCCAGCAGCTATAGCGGGAACTACAATGAGCAGTTCTTC. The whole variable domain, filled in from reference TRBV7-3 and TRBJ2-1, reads GAGVSQTPSNKVTEKGKYVELRCDPISGHTALYWYRQSLGQGPEFLIYFQGTGAADDSGLPNDRFFAVRPEGSVSTLKIQRTERGDSAVYLCASSYSGNYNEQFFGPGTRLTVL.

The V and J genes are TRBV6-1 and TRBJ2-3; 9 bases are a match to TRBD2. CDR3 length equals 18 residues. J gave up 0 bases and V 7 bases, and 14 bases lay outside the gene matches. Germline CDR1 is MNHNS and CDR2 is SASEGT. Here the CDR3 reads CASISAAGGPISTDTQYF. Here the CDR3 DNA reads TGTGCCAGCATCTCCGCGGCGGGGGGGCCCATTAGCACAGATACGCAGTATTTT.

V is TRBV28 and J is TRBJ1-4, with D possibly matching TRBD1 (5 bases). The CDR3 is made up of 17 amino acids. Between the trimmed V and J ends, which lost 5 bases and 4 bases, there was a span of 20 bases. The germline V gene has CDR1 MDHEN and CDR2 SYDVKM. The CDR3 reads CASSPPGHRRHNEKLFF. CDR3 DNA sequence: TGTGCCAGCAGTCCGCCGGGGCACCGTCGACATAATGAAAAACTGTTTTTT.

CDR3 sequence (DNA): TGTGCCAGCAGTCCCGGGACAGGGACCAAAAACATTCAGTACTTC. It encodes CASSPGTGTKNIQYF. J is TRBJ2-4 and V is TRBV7-8; TRBD1 aligns across 9 bases. Germline V lookup: CDR1 SGHVS, CDR2 FQNEAQ. This CDR3 region has 15 residues. V lost 6 bases to trimming and J lost 2 bases; unmatched junction nucleotides: 5.

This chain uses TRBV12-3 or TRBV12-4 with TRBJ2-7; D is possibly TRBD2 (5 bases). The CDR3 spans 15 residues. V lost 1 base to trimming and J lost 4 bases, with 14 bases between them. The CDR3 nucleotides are TGTGCCAGCAGTTTAGGAGGGTCTGGCCCTTACGAGCAGTACTTC. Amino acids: CASSLGGSGPYEQYF.

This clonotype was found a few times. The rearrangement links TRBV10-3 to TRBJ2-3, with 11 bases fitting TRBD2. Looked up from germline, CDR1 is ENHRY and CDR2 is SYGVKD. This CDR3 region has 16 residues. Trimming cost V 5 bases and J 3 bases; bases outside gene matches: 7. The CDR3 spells CAISSLAGGGTDTQYF. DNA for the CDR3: TGTGCCATCAGTTCCCTAGCGGGAGGTGGTACAGATACGCAGTATTTT.

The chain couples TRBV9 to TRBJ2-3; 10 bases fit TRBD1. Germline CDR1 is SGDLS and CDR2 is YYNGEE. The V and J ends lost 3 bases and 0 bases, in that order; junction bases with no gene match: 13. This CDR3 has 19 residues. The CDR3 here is CASSDSPGQGLSSTDTQYF. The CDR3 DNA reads TGTGCCAGCAGCGACTCACCGGGACAGGGGCTTTCTAGCACAGATACGCAGTATTTT.

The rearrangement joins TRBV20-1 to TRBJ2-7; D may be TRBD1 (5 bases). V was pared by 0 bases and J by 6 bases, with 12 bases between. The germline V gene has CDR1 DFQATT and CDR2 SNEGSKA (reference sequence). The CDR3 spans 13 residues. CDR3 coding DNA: TGCAGTGCTAGAGATTCCCCAGGGCTCGAGCAGTACTTC. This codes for CSARDSPGLEQYF.

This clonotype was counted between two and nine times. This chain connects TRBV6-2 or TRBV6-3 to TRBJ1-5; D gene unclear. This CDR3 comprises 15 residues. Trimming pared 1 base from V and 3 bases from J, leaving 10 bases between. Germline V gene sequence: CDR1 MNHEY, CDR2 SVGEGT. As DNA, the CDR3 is TGTGCCAGCAGTTACTTGGCAGTACCCAATCAGCCCCAGCATTTT. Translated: CASSYLAVPNQPQHF.

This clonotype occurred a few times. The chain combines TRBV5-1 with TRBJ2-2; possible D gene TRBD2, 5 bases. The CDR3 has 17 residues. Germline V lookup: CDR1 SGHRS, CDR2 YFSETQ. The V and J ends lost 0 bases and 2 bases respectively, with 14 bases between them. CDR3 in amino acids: CASSLALAGLNTGELFF. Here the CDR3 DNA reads TGCGCCAGCAGCTTGGCCTTGGCAGGACTTAACACCGGGGAGCTGTTTTTT.

CDR3 region: CASSSPGQSTQYF. CDR3 bases: TGCGCCAGCAGCTCGCCCGGACAGAGTACGCAGTATTTT. The chain links TRBV5-1 to TRBJ2-3, with D tentatively TRBD1 (6 bases). Germline lookup yields CDR1 SGHRS and CDR2 YFSETQ. V gave up 3 bases and J gave up 8 bases, with 13 bases separating them. The CDR3 is 13 amino acids.

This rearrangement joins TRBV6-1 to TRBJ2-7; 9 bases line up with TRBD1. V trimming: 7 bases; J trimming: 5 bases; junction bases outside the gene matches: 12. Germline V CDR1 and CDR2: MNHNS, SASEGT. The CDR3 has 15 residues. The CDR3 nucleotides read TGTGCCAGCAACAGGGGGCGAGCCGGTACGGACGAGCAGTACTTC. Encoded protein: CASNRGRAGTDEQYF.

The CDR3 DNA reads TGTGCCAGCAGGCGGACAGGCGACTCCTACGAGCAGTACTTC. Its translation: CASRRTGDSYEQYF. The V gene is TRBV14, the J gene TRBJ2-7; 7 bases fit TRBD1. J was trimmed by 0 bases and V by 6 bases; bases with no gene match: 5. The length of the CDR3 is 14 residues. Germline CDR1 is SGHDN and CDR2 is FVKESK.

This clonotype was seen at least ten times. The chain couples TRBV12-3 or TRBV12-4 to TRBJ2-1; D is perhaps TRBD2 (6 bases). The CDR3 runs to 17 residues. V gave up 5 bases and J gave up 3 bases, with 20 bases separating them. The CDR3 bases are TGTGCCAGCAGTCCCCCCCCACCTAGCGCACACTACAATGAGCAGTTCTTC. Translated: CASSPPPPSAHYNEQFF.

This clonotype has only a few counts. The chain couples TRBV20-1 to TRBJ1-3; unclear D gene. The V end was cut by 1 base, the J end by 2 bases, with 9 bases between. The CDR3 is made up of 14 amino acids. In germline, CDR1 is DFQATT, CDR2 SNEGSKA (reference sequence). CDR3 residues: CSARAMDPGNTIYF. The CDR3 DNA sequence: TGCAGTGCTAGAGCAATGGATCCTGGAAACACCATATATTTT.

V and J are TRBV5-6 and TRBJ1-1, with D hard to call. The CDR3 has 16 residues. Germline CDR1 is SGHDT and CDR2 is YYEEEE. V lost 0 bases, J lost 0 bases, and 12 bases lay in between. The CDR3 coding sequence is TGTGCCAGCAGCTTGGCCGTATCAAGGCTGAACACTGAAGCTTTCTTT. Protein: CASSLAVSRLNTEAFF.

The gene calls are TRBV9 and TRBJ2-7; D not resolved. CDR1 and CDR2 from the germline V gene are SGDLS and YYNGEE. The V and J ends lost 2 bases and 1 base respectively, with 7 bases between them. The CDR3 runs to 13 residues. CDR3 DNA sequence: TGTGCCAGCAGCGTGGGCATTTCCTACGAGCAGTACTTC. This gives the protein CASSVGISYEQYF.

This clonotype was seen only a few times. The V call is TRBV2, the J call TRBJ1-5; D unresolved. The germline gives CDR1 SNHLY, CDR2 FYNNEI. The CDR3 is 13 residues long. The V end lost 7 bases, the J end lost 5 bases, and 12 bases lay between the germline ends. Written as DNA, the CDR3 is TGTGCCAGCAAGGCGGACGGCTATCAGCCCCAGCATTTT. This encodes CASKADGYQPQHF.

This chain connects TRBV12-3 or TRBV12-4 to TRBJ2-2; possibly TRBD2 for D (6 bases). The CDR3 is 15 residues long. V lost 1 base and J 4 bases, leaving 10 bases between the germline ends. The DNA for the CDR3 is TGTGCCAGCAGTTTAGACGGGAGAATCACCGGGGAGCTGTTTTTT. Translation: CASSLDGRITGELFF.

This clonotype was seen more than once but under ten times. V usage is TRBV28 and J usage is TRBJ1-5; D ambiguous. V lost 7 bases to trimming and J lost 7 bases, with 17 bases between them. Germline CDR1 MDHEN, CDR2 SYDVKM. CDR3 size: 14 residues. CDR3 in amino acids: CASNLYGGGQPQHF. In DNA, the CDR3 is TGTGCCAGCAATCTTTATGGTGGAGGACAGCCCCAGCATTTT.

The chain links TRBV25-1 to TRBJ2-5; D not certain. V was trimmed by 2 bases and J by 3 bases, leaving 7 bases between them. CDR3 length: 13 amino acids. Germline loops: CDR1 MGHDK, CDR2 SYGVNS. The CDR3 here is CASSELAEETQYF. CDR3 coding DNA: TGTGCCAGCAGTGAACTGGCAGAAGAGACCCAGTACTTC.